This section outlines one TCR beta chain sequence together with its context. V lost 5 bases, J lost 7 bases, and 8 bases stayed unmatched. This CDR3 is built from 15 residues. Germline CDR1 MNHNS, CDR2 SASEGT. The data stem from a study of shared clonotypes between healthy human individuals. Background on the study: CD4 naive and memory got three plates each, CD8 naive two, CD8 memory one.

Healthy adults negative for HIV, lacking recent acute infections or vaccinations, served as donors. A split of CD4+ cells into CD45RA+ naive and CD45RA-negative memory subsets was performed. Study processing details: From ImmunoSEQ came sequences covering only the junction and carrying no quality scores, so filtering differed. Method: immunoSEQ multiplex PCR; TCRdb's copy keeps in-frame clones and lacks some. D and trimming come from the DNA, and the V and J calls and clone size come from that table. The sample carries some 1,400,000 clones, roughly 96% recorded once. Sequenced material: naive CD4+ T cells sorted from blood. Subset in this sample: CD45RA+ positively selected. This chain joins TRBV6-1 and TRBJ1-5; 10 bases are shared with TRBD1. This sequence was found in a man aged 30 to 45 in good health. The CDR3 loop is CASSRDRGQSQPQHF. The DNA of the CDR3 is TGTGCCAGCAGTAGAGACAGGGGGCAGTCCCAGCCCCAGCATTTT.